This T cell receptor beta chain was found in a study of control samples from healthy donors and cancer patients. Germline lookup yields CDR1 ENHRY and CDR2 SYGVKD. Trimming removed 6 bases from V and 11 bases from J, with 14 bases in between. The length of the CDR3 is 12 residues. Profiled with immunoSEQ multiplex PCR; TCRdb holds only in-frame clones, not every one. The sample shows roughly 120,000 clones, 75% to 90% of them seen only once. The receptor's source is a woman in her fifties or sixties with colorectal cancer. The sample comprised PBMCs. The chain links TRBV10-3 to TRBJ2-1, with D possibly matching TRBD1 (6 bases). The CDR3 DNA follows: TGTGCCATCAGCTCAAGACAGGAGCAGCAGTTCTTC. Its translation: CAISSRQEQQFF.